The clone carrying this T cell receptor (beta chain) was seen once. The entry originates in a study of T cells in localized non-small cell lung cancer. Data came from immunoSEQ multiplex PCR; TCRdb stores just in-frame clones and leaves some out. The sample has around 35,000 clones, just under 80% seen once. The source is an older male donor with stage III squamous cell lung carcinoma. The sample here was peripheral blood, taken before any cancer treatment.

CDR3: CASQTLSGSQETQYF. As DNA, the CDR3 is TGCGCCAGCCAAACCCTTAGCGGGAGCCAAGAGACCCAGTACTTC. This chain joins TRBV10-2 and TRBJ2-5, with 9 bases identical to TRBD2. V shed 8 bases, J shed 1 base, and the junction held 8 bases outside the gene matches. Germline CDR1 reads WSHSY; CDR2 reads SAAADI. The CDR3 consists of 15 residues.